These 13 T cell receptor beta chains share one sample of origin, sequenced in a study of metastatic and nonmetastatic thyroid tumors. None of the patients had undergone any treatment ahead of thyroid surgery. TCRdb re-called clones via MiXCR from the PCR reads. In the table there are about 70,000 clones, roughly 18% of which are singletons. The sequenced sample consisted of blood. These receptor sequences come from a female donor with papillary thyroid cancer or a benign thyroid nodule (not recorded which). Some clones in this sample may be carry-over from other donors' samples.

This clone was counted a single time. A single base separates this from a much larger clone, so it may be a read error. CDR3 residues: CASSLAQGTTQAFF. The CDR3 nucleotides are TGTGCCAGCAGCTTGGCACAGGGGACCACTCAAGCTTTCTTT. The genes are TRBV5-5 and TRBJ1-1; 7 nucleotides align to TRBD1. This CDR3 comprises 14 residues. Per the germline V gene, CDR1 is SGHKS and CDR2 is YYEKEE (reference sequence).

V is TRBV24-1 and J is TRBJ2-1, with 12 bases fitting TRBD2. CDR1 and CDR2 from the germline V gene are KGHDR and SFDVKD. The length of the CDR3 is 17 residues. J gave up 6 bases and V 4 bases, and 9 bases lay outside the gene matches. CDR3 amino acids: CATSDPSTSGRPNEQFF. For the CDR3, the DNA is TGTGCCACCAGTGACCCTTCGACTAGCGGGAGACCCAATGAGCAGTTCTTC.

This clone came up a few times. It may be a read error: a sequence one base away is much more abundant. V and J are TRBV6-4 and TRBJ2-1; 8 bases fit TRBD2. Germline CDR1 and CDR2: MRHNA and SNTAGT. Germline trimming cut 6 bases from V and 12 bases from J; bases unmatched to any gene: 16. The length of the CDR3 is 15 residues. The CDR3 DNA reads TGTGCCAGCAGACGAACCGGGACTAGGGTCCATGGGCAGTTCTTC. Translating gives CASRRTGTRVHGQFF.

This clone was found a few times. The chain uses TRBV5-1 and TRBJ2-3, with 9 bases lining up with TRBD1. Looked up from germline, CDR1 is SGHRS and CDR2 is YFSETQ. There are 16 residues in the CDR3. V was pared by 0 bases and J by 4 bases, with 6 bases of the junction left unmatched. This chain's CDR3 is CASSLEQGARADTQYF. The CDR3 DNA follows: TGCGCCAGCAGCTTGGAACAGGGGGCCAGGGCAGATACGCAGTATTTT.

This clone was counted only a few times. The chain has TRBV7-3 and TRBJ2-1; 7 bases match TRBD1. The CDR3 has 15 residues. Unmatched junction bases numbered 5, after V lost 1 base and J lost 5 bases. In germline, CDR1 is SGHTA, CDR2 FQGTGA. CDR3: CASSLRQGTHNEQFF. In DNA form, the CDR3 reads TGTGCCAGCAGCTTAAGACAGGGAACCCACAATGAGCAGTTCTTC.

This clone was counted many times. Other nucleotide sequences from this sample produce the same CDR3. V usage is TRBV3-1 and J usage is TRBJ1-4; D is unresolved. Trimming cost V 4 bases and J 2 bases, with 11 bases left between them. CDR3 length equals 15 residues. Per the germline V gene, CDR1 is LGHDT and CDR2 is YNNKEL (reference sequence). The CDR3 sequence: CASSRPSLTNEKLFF. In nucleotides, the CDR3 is TGTGCCAGCAGCCGTCCTTCTCTCACTAATGAAAAACTGTTTTTT.

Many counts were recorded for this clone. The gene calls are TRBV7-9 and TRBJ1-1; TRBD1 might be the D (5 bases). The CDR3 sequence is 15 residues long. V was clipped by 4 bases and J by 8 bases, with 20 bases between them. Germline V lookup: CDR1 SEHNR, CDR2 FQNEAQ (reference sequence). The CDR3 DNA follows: TGTGCCAGCAGCTCGGTCTCCCTTAGGGGTACGGAAGCTTTCTTT. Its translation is CASSSVSLRGTEAFF.

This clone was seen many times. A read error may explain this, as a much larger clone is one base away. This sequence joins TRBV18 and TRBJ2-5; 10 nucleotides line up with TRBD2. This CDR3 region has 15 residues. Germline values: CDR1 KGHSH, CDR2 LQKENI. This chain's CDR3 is CASSPVLAGRKTQHF. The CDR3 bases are TGTGCCAGCTCACCCGTACTAGCGGGAAGAAAGACCCAGCACTTC.

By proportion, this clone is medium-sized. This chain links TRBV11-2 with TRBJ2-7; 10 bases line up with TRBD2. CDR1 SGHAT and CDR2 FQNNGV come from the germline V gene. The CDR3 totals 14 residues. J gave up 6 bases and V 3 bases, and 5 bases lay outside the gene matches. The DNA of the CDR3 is TGTGCCAGCAGCTTGGAGGGACTAGCGACCGAGCAGTACTTC. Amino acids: CASSLEGLATEQYF. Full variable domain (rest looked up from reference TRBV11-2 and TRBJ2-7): EAGVAQSPRYKIIEKRQSVAFWCNPISGHATLYWYQQILGQGPKLLIQFQNNGVVDDSQLPKDRFSAERLKGVDSTLKIQPAKLEDSAVYLCASSLEGLATEQYFGPGTRLTVT.

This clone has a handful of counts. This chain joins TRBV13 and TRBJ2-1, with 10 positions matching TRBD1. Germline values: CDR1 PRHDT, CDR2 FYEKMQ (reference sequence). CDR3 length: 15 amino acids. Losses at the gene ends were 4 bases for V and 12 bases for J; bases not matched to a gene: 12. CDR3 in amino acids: CASSSRGTGANTQFF. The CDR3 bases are TGTGCCAGCAGCTCCAGGGGGACAGGGGCCAATACGCAGTTCTTC.

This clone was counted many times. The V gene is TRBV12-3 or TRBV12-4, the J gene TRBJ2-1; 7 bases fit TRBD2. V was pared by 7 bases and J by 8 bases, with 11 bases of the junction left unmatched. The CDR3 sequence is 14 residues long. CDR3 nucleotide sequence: TGTGCCAGCACCGAGCGGGATAGTAGGGATGAGCAGTTCTTC. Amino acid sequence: CASTERDSRDEQFF.

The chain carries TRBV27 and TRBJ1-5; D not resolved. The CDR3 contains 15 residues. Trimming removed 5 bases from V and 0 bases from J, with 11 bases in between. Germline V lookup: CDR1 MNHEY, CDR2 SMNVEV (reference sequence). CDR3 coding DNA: TGTGCCAGCAGTCCGTGGGTCAATAGCAATCAGCCCCAGCATTTT. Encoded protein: CASSPWVNSNQPQHF.

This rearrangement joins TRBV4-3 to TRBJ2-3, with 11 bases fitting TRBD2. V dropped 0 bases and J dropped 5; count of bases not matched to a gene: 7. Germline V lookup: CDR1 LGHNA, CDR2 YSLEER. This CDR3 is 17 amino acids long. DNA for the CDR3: TGCGCCAGCAGCCAAGACCTAGCGGGGGGCCATGGAGATACGCAGTATTTT. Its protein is CASSQDLAGGHGDTQYF.